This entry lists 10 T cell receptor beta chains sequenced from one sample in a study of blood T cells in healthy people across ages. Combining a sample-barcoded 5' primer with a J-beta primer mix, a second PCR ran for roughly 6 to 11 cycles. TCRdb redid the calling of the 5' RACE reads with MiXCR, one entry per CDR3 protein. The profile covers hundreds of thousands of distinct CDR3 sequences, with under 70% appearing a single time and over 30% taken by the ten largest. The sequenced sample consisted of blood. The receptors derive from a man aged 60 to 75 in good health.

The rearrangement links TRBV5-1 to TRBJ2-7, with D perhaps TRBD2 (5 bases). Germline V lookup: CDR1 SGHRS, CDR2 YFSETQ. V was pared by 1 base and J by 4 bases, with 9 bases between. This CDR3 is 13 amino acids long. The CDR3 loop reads CASSLSAGYEQYF. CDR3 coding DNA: TGCGCCAGCAGCTTGTCGGCGGGTTACGAGCAGTACTTC.

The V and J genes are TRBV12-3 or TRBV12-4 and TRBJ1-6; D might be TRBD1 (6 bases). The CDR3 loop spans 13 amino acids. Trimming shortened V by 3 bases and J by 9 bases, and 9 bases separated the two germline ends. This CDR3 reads CASSFGRGSPLHF. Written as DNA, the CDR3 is TGTGCCAGCAGTTTTGGCAGGGGTTCACCCCTCCACTTT.

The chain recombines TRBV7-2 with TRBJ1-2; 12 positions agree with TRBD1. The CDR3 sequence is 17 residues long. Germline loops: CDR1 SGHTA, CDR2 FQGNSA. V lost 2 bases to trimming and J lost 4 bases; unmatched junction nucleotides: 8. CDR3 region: CASSLNPGQGAGYGYTF. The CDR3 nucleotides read TGTGCCAGCAGCTTAAACCCGGGACAGGGGGCTGGCTATGGCTACACCTTC.

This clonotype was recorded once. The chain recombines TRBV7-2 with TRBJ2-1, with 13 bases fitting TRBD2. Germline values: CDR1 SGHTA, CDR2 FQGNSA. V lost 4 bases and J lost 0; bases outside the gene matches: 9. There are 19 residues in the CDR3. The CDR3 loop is CASSSRTSGGRHSYNEQFF. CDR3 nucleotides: TGTGCCAGCAGCTCACGGACTAGCGGGGGCCGCCACTCCTACAATGAGCAGTTCTTC.

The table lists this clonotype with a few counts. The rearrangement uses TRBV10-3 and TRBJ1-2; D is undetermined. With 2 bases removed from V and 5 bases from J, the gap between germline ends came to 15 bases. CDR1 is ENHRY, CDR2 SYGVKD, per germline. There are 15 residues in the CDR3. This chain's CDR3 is CAISEPSGYRYGYTF. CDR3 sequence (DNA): TGTGCCATCAGTGAGCCCTCAGGATACCGGTATGGCTACACCTTC.

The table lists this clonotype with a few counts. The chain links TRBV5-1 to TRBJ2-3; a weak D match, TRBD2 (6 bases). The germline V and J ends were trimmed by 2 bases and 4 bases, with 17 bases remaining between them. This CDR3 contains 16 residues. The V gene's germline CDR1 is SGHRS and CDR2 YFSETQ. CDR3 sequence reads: CASSFGAGTTADTQYF. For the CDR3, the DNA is TGCGCCAGCAGCTTTGGGGCGGGGACCACGGCAGATACGCAGTATTTT.

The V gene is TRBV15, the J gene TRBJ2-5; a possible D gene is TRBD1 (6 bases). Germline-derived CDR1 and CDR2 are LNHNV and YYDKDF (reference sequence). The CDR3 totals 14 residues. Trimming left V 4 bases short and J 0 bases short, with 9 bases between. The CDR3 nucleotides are TGTGCCACCAGCAAAGGGGGAAACCAAGAGACCCAGTACTTC. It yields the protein CATSKGGNQETQYF.

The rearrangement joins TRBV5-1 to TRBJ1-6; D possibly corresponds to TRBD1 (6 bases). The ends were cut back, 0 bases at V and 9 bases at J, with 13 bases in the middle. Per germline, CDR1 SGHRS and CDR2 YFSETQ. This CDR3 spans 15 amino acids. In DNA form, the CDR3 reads TGCGCCAGCAGCTTGGGGCAGGGGAGCGGTTCACCCCTCCACTTT. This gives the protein CASSLGQGSGSPLHF.

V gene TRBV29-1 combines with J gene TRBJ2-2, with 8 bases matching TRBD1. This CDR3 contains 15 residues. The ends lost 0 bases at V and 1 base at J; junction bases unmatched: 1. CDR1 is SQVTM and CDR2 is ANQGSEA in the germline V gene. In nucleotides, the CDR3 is TGCAGCGTTGAAGACGGACAGGGGAACACCGGGGAGCTGTTTTTT. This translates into CSVEDGQGNTGELFF.

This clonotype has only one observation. The CDR3 spells CASQGPNQPQHF. As DNA, the CDR3 is TGCGCCAGCCAGGGTCCAAATCAGCCCCAGCATTTT. The V gene is TRBV10-2, the J gene TRBJ1-5; a weak D match, TRBD1 (5 bases). Germline V lookup: CDR1 WSHSY, CDR2 SAAADI. V gave up 8 bases and J gave up 4 bases, with 9 bases separating them. CDR3 length equals 12 residues.